The next 11 T cell receptor beta chains were all read from a single sample in a study of blood T cell repertoires in COVID-19. TCRdb keeps only in-frame clones here, not all; method: immunoSEQ multiplex PCR. Of more than 300,000 clones in the sample, more than 75% are singletons; the top ten hold about 4%. The sample comprised PBMCs or T cells enriched from blood (not recorded which). The receptors were gathered from a young man who had recovered from COVID-19.

Turning to this clone: This specimen includes other DNA sequences encoding the same CDR3. The chain carries TRBV30 and TRBJ2-3, with a tentative D call TRBD2 (6 bases). This CDR3 is built from 15 residues. Between the trimmed V and J ends, which lost 0 bases and 4 bases, there was a span of 14 bases. The V gene's germline CDR1 is GTSNPN and CDR2 SVGIG (reference sequence). The CDR3, as DNA: TGTGCCTGGAGTGTTCAGGTGGGAGGTGCAGATACGCAGTATTTT. This codes for CAWSVQVGGADTQYF.

The chain uses TRBV5-1 and TRBJ2-2; D gene ambiguous. Germline V gene sequence: CDR1 SGHRS, CDR2 YFSETQ. Trimming pared 5 bases from V and 0 bases from J, leaving 8 bases between. The CDR3 has 14 amino acids. CDR3 in amino acids: CASSPDTNTGELFF. DNA of the CDR3: TGCGCCAGCAGTCCCGACACGAACACCGGGGAGCTGTTTTTT.

The chain combines TRBV19 with TRBJ2-2; 9 bases are a match to TRBD2. Germline CDR1 reads LNHDA; CDR2 reads SQIVND (reference sequence). The CDR3 is made up of 15 amino acids. Trimming took 8 bases from V and 3 from J; bases not matched to a gene: 7. In DNA, the CDR3 is TGTGCCAGTCGATACGGCGGGGGGGACACCGGGGAGCTGTTTTTT. Residues: CASRYGGGDTGELFF.

The gene calls are TRBV12-5 and TRBJ2-3; tentative D call: TRBD1 (5 bases). The CDR3 length is 14 residues. The germline gives CDR1 LGHNT, CDR2 FRNRAP. Trimming stripped 1 base from V and 2 bases from J, with 7 bases between. This chain's CDR3 is CASGLGRVTDTQYF. In DNA, the CDR3 is TGTGCTAGTGGTTTGGGCAGGGTCACAGATACGCAGTATTTT. Together with reference TRBV12-5 and TRBJ2-3, the CDR3 gives the full variable domain: DARVTQTPRHKVTEMGQEVTMRCQPILGHNTVFWYRQTMMQGLELLAYFRNRAPLDDSGMPKDRFSAEMPDATLATLKIQPSEPRDSAVYFCASGLGRVTDTQYFGPGTRLTVL.

The chain recombines TRBV7-6 with TRBJ2-7, with a tentative D call TRBD2 (5 bases). Germline CDR1 SGHVS, CDR2 FNYEAQ. V lost 4 bases and J lost 0, with 10 bases in between. This CDR3 region has 14 residues. CDR3: CASSSGGSSYEQYF. In DNA, the CDR3 is TGTGCCAGCAGCTCCGGCGGGTCCTCCTACGAGCAGTACTTC. The full variable domain, completed using reference TRBV7-6 and TRBJ2-7, is GAGVSQSPRYKVTKRGQDVALRCDPISGHVSLYWYRQALGQGPEFLTYFNYEAQQDKSGLPNDRFSAERPEGSISTLTIQRTEQRDSAMYRCASSSGGSSYEQYFGPGTRLTVT.

The CDR3 protein is CASSLTVSYEQYF. The CDR3 nucleotides read TGTGCCAGCAGCTTAACGGTGTCCTACGAGCAGTACTTC. This chain links TRBV13 with TRBJ2-7; D not certain. The V end was cut by 2 bases, the J end by 1 base, with 6 bases between. The CDR3 contains 13 residues. The V gene's germline CDR1 is PRHDT and CDR2 FYEKMQ (reference sequence).

Comments on this clone: The conserved phenylalanine or tryptophan is not found at the CDR3 terminus, so this likely reflects a read error. It is unclear where the CDR3 begins or ends on the DNA, so no DNA is shown, and the CDR3 is as TCRdb lists it. The rearrangement uses TRBV10-3 and TRBJ2-3; the tabulated D call, TRBD1, remains unverified against the DNA. Germline values: CDR1 ENHRY, CDR2 SYGVKD. With termini counted, the CDR3 has 10 amino acids. The CDR3 sequence: CAISEGQGAP.

In this sample, this clone turned up a few times. This chain uses TRBV11-2 with TRBJ1-2; TRBD1 might be the D (5 bases). Between the trimmed V and J ends, which lost 6 bases and 5 bases, there was a span of 19 bases. Germline V gene sequence: CDR1 SGHAT, CDR2 FQNNGV. There are 15 residues in the CDR3. The DNA of the CDR3 is TGTGCCAGCAGACCAGTTAAGTCGGGGGATTATGGCTACACCTTC. This encodes CASRPVKSGDYGYTF.

The chain joins TRBV7-6 to TRBJ1-2; a weak D match, TRBD1 (5 bases). Germline V gives CDR1 SGHVS, CDR2 FNYEAQ. The CDR3 runs 16 residues. Trimming cost V 0 bases and J 0 bases, with 11 bases left between them. This CDR3 is CASSLAPGGANYGYTF. CDR3 DNA sequence: TGTGCCAGCAGCTTAGCTCCGGGAGGGGCTAACTATGGCTACACCTTC.

This sequence joins TRBV12-3 or TRBV12-4 and TRBJ1-2, with a possible D match to TRBD1 (6 bases). Trimming removed 6 bases at V and 5 bases at J, with 10 bases between. There are 12 residues in the CDR3. CDR3 bases: TGTGCCAGCAGCCGGACAGTTTATGGCTACACCTTC. Protein sequence: CASSRTVYGYTF.

The gene calls are TRBV25-1 and TRBJ1-4; 8 nucleotides line up with TRBD1. The germline V gene has CDR1 MGHDK and CDR2 SYGVNS. V dropped 4 bases and J dropped 5; count of bases not matched to a gene: 6. CDR3 length: 15 amino acids. CDR3 amino acids: CASSAGQGPNEKLFF. CDR3 sequence (DNA): TGTGCCAGCAGTGCCGGACAGGGACCGAATGAAAAACTGTTTTTT.